Below are 29 T cell receptor beta chains sequenced from a single sample in a study of OX40 agonist ivuxolimab in advanced cancers. The library was generated by the immunoSEQ multiplex PCR assay. TCRdb holds this immuneACCESS table with in-frame rearrangements only. Some clones are missing; in checked studies, unresolved V genes explain under half, and the rest has no known cause. Across this sample there are 75,000 to 100,000 clones, with approximately 80% seen only once. The ten largest make up approximately 5.5% of the sample. This specimen was CD4+ or CD8+ T cells sorted from blood, taken in a trial of the OX40 agonist ivuxolimab. The receptor source for this set is an adult with an advanced solid tumor such as melanoma, head and neck, liver or kidney cancer.

V usage is TRBV9 and J usage is TRBJ1-3, with D possibly matching TRBD1 (6 bases). Between the trimmed V and J ends, which lost 0 bases and 0 bases, there was a span of 19 bases. The CDR3 consists of 19 residues. The germline gives CDR1 SGDLS, CDR2 YYNGEE. DNA of the CDR3: TGTGCCAGCAGCGTAGAGGACAGCGCTGCCCTATACTCTGGAAACACCATATATTTT. It is translated as CASSVEDSAALYSGNTIYF. The full variable domain, completed using reference TRBV9 and TRBJ1-3, is DSGVTQTPKHLITATGQRVTLRCSPRSGDLSVYWYQQSLDQGLQFLIQYYNGEERAKGNILERFSAQQFPDLHSELNLSSLELGDSALYFCASSVEDSAALYSGNTIYFGEGSWLTVV.

The chain combines TRBV30 with TRBJ2-1; 9 bases are shared with TRBD2. With 2 bases clipped from V and 7 bases from J, the junction kept 6 bases outside the gene matches. CDR3 size: 14 residues. Germline-derived CDR1 and CDR2 are GTSNPN and SVGIG (reference sequence). Written as DNA, the CDR3 is TGTGCCTGGAGTATCAGCGGGGGGAAGAATGAGCAGTTCTTC. Amino acids: CAWSISGGKNEQFF.

The chain joins TRBV30 to TRBJ2-4; 15 nucleotides agree with TRBD2. Germline CDR1 is GTSNPN and CDR2 is SVGIG (reference sequence). The CDR3 consists of 18 residues. V dropped 0 bases and J dropped 0; count of bases not matched to a gene: 3. The CDR3 loop is CAWSVGTSGGLAKNIQYF. Written as DNA, the CDR3 is TGTGCCTGGAGTGTAGGGACTAGCGGGGGGTTAGCCAAAAACATTCAGTACTTC.

The chain employs TRBV7-3 and TRBJ2-7; 8 bases map to TRBD1. The germline V gene encodes CDR1 SGHTA and CDR2 FQGTGA. Germline trimming cut 2 bases from V and 3 bases from J; bases unmatched to any gene: 6. This CDR3 is built from 15 residues. The CDR3 here is CASSLPTGVYYEQYF. The CDR3 region has the DNA TGTGCCAGCAGCTTACCGACAGGGGTTTACTACGAGCAGTACTTC. The full variable domain, in which reference TRBV7-3 and TRBJ2-7 provide the parts outside the CDR3, is GAGVSQTPSNKVTEKGKYVELRCDPISGHTALYWYRQSLGQGPEFLIYFQGTGAADDSGLPNDRFFAVRPEGSVSTLKIQRTERGDSAVYLCASSLPTGVYYEQYFGPGTRLTVT.

The V and J genes are TRBV12-5 and TRBJ1-3; D is unresolved. Germline CDR1 and CDR2: LGHNT and FRNRAP. The CDR3 runs to 14 residues. The germline V and J ends were trimmed by 4 bases and 1 base, with 8 bases remaining between them. The CDR3 loop is CASGSEWSGNTIYF. The DNA for the CDR3 is TGTGCTAGTGGTTCTGAGTGGTCTGGAAACACCATATATTTT.

The V and J genes are TRBV14 and TRBJ2-4, with D unclear. The CDR3 sequence is 14 residues long. CDR1 is SGHDN, CDR2 FVKESK, per germline. Trimming shortened V by 3 bases and J by 5 bases, and 11 bases separated the two germline ends. The CDR3 nucleotides read TGTGCCAGCAGCCAGGGCTTTATCGAAAACATTCAGTACTTC. It is translated as CASSQGFIENIQYF.

CDR3 region: CASSLREGVGGYTF. DNA for the CDR3: TGCGCCAGCAGCTTGAGAGAAGGGGTGGGCGGCTACACCTTC. The chain links TRBV5-1 to TRBJ1-2; TRBD1 might be the D (5 bases). This CDR3 region has 14 residues. Germline V gives CDR1 SGHRS, CDR2 YFSETQ. Trimming left V 1 base short and J 8 bases short, with 15 bases between.

The CDR3 protein is CASSFGWLASPGELFF. CDR3 bases: TGTGCCAGCAGCTTTGGTTGGCTAGCAAGCCCCGGGGAGCTGTTTTTT. The chain links TRBV7-3 to TRBJ2-2, with D possibly TRBD2 on 5 matching bases. Germline CDR1 reads SGHTA; CDR2 reads FQGTGA. The V gene lost 3 bases and the J gene lost 6 bases, with 17 bases spanning the gap. CDR3 length: 16 amino acids. The whole variable domain, filled in from reference TRBV7-3 and TRBJ2-2, reads GAGVSQTPSNKVTEKGKYVELRCDPISGHTALYWYRQSLGQGPEFLIYFQGTGAADDSGLPNDRFFAVRPEGSVSTLKIQRTERGDSAVYLCASSFGWLASPGELFFGEGSRLTVL.

This rearrangement joins TRBV15 to TRBJ2-7; 7 positions match TRBD2. After removal of 5 bases from V and 4 bases from J, the junction contained 11 bases not matched to a gene. The germline CDR1 and CDR2 sequences are LNHNV and YYDKDF (reference sequence). The CDR3 is 15 amino acids. The CDR3 sequence: CATSSVGGPSYEQYF. CDR3 nucleotide sequence: TGTGCCACCAGCTCGGTGGGAGGGCCATCTTACGAGCAGTACTTC.

As regards this clone: One end of the junction does not line up with germline, which may come from a read error. This sequence joins TRBV7-9 and TRBJ1-5; D is undetermined. The CDR3 is 15 residues long. CDR1 SEHNR and CDR2 FQNEAQ come from the germline V gene (reference sequence). This CDR3 reads CTSSLDYGGNQPQHF. As DNA, the CDR3 is TGTACCAGCAGCTTAGATTATGGAGGGAATCAGCCCCAGCATTTT.

V and J are TRBV9 and TRBJ2-2, with 14 bases aligning to TRBD2. J lost 5 bases, V lost 5 bases, and 2 bases had no gene match. Looked up from germline, CDR1 is SGDLS and CDR2 is YYNGEE. This CDR3 is 15 amino acids long. Here the CDR3 DNA reads TGTGCCAGCAGGAGGACTAGCGGGGGGACCGGGGAGCTGTTTTTT. Its translation: CASRRTSGGTGELFF.

This chain uses TRBV7-2 with TRBJ1-1, with D tentatively TRBD1 (5 bases). Germline V gives CDR1 SGHTA, CDR2 FQGNSA. V shed 6 bases and J shed 4 bases, with 12 bases lying between them. The length of the CDR3 is 13 residues. This CDR3 is CASSKQERTEAFF. In DNA form, the CDR3 reads TGTGCCAGCAGTAAACAGGAGCGCACTGAAGCTTTCTTT.

The chain couples TRBV18 to TRBJ1-1, with a tentative D call TRBD1 (5 bases). Germline CDR1 and CDR2: KGHSH and LQKENI. The CDR3 is 13 residues long. V lost 8 bases and J 0 bases, leaving 10 bases between the germline ends. DNA for the CDR3: TGTGCCAGCCGACGACAGCTGAACACTGAAGCTTTCTTT. Amino acid sequence: CASRRQLNTEAFF.

The chain combines TRBV7-2 with TRBJ2-3, with 10 nucleotides matching TRBD2. The CDR3 consists of 16 residues. V gave up 5 bases and J gave up 4 bases; unmatched junction bases: 9. CDR1 is SGHTA, CDR2 FQGNSA, per germline. This CDR3 reads CASSLGGLANADTQYF. For the CDR3, the DNA is TGTGCCAGCAGCCTTGGGGGACTAGCGAACGCAGATACGCAGTATTTT. Drawing the rest from reference TRBV7-2 and TRBJ2-3, the complete variable domain is GAGVSQSPSNKVTEKGKDVELRCDPISGHTALYWYRQSLGQGLEFLIYFQGNSAPDKSGLPSDRFSAERTGGSVSTLTIQRTQQEDSAVYLCASSLGGLANADTQYFGPGTRLTVL.

CDR3 protein: CASSPAPETQYF. The CDR3 DNA is TGTGCCAGCTCACCGGCCCCAGAGACCCAGTACTTC. V gene TRBV18 combines with J gene TRBJ2-5; D unresolved. Germline CDR1 and CDR2: KGHSH and LQKENI. CDR3 size: 12 residues. V lost 3 bases and J 4 bases, leaving 6 bases between the germline ends.

The rearrangement links TRBV6-5 to TRBJ2-7, with D perhaps TRBD2 (6 bases). Germline V gene lookup returns CDR1 MNHEY and CDR2 SVGAGI. The CDR3 has 13 amino acids. Trimming stripped 4 bases from V and 7 bases from J, with 14 bases between. The chain's CDR3 is CASSWGTRMEQYF. The CDR3 coding sequence is TGTGCCAGCAGTTGGGGGACTCGAATGGAGCAGTACTTC.

The chain recombines TRBV23-1 with TRBJ2-3, with 11 bases identical to TRBD2. TRBV23-1 is an ORF for which the function is uncertain. The CDR3 consists of 17 residues. With 0 bases clipped from V and 6 bases from J, the junction kept 8 bases outside the gene matches. Here the CDR3 DNA reads TGCGCCAGCAGTCAATCCCCCCCTAGCGGGAGGCTTGATACGCAGTATTTT. Residues: CASSQSPPSGRLDTQYF.

Regarding this clone: One junction end disagrees with the germline gene, perhaps due to a read error. The gene calls are TRBV10-3 and TRBJ2-7; tentatively, D is TRBD1 (5 bases). The germline gives CDR1 ENHRY, CDR2 SYGVKD. The CDR3 spans 12 residues. CDR3 protein: CAISESGQGSFF. The DNA for the CDR3 is TGTGCCATCAGTGAGTCGGGGCAGGGAAGTTTCTTC.

The CDR3 sequence: CASSLALGQWGGLYNSPLHF. The CDR3 coding sequence is TGTGCCAGCAGCTTAGCGTTGGGACAGTGGGGCGGGCTTTATAATTCACCCCTCCACTTT. The V gene is TRBV7-2, the J gene TRBJ1-6; 7 nucleotides match TRBD1. From germline, CDR1 is SGHTA and CDR2 FQGNSA. The CDR3 is 20 amino acids. Trimming took 0 bases from V and 4 from J; bases not matched to a gene: 15.

This clone has just one count. The J gene is TRBJ2-3, the V gene TRBV6-5; TRBD2 matches at 7 bases. The CDR3 is made up of 14 amino acids. The V gene's germline CDR1 is MNHEY and CDR2 SVGAGI. V lost 7 bases to trimming and J lost 4 bases; unmatched junction nucleotides: 8. As DNA, the CDR3 is TGTGCCAGCACCTACCGACTAGCCGCAGATACGCAGTATTTT. This translates into CASTYRLAADTQYF.

This chain connects TRBV12-5 to TRBJ2-7; D not resolved. The CDR3 consists of 13 residues. Germline lookup yields CDR1 LGHNT and CDR2 FRNRAP. V was pared by 3 bases and J by 2 bases, with 8 bases between. The CDR3 protein is CASGFSRAYEQYF. DNA for the CDR3: TGTGCTAGTGGTTTCTCCAGAGCCTACGAGCAGTACTTC.

The V call is TRBV27, the J call TRBJ1-6, with D hard to call. This CDR3 region has 15 residues. V was shortened by 2 bases and J by 2 bases, with 7 bases between the two germline ends. CDR1 MNHEY and CDR2 SMNVEV come from the germline V gene (reference sequence). The CDR3 DNA sequence: TGTGCCAGCAGTTTAGTGGGGACCTATAATTCACCCCTCCACTTT. This translates into CASSLVGTYNSPLHF.

The chain has TRBV28 and TRBJ1-4, with 7 nucleotides matching TRBD1. The CDR3 is 14 residues long. CDR1 is MDHEN and CDR2 is SYDVKM in the germline V gene. V lost 5 bases and J lost 8; bases outside the gene matches: 8. CDR3 sequence (DNA): TGTGCCAGCAGTCCCGGGACAGCACAGGAAAAACTGTTTTTT. This sequence encodes CASSPGTAQEKLFF.

The DNA of the CDR3 is TGTGCCAGCAGCTTCGGACTTCCCTCTAGCACAGATACGCAGTATTTT. Translated: CASSFGLPSSTDTQYF. This chain links TRBV6-6 with TRBJ2-3, with a weak D call TRBD2 (5 bases). The CDR3 is 16 residues long. Trimming left V 6 bases short and J 0 bases short, with 16 bases between. Germline V gene data show CDR1 as MNHNY and CDR2 as SVGAGI (reference sequence).

A remark on this clone: Other DNA sequences from this sample encode an identical CDR3 as well. The chain recombines TRBV7-8 with TRBJ1-1; no clear D. CDR3 length: 13 residues. CDR1 and CDR2 from the germline V gene are SGHVS and FQNEAQ. Between the trimmed V and J ends, which lost 2 bases and 1 base, there was a span of 5 bases. The CDR3 DNA follows: TGTGCCAGCAGCTTACAAGAGAACACTGAAGCTTTCTTT. This encodes CASSLQENTEAFF.

The rearrangement joins TRBV7-2 to TRBJ2-3; the D is unclear. Germline assignment: CDR1 SGHTA and CDR2 FQGNSA. The CDR3 is 12 amino acids. The ends were cut back, 5 bases at V and 0 bases at J, with 3 bases in the middle. The CDR3 sequence is CASSASTDTQYF. The CDR3 DNA follows: TGTGCCAGCAGCGCCAGCACAGATACGCAGTATTTT.

The chain employs TRBV7-6 and TRBJ2-3; the match to TRBD2 covers 14 bases. CDR3 length: 17 residues. With 5 bases clipped from V and 4 bases from J, the junction kept 8 bases outside the gene matches. Looked up from germline, CDR1 is SGHVS and CDR2 is FNYEAQ. The CDR3 loop reads CASSVTGLAGVPDTQYF. DNA of the CDR3: TGTGCCAGCAGCGTCACGGGACTAGCGGGAGTCCCAGATACGCAGTATTTT.

CDR3 sequence reads: CASSSPMLAETETQYF. CDR3 sequence (DNA): TGTGCCAGCAGCTCCCCTATGTTAGCGGAGACAGAGACCCAGTACTTC. The chain joins TRBV7-3 to TRBJ2-5; D perhaps matches TRBD2 (6 bases). The CDR3 consists of 16 residues. Trimming removed 4 bases at V and 4 bases at J, with 19 bases between. CDR1 and CDR2 from the germline V gene are SGHTA and FQGTGA.

The V and J genes are TRBV5-4 and TRBJ1-2, with D possibly matching TRBD1 (5 bases). The CDR3 runs to 14 residues. V was clipped by 4 bases and J by 5 bases, with 15 bases between them. Germline V gives CDR1 SGHNT, CDR2 YYREEE (reference sequence). The CDR3 loop is CASSLPGREYGYTF. The CDR3 nucleotides read TGTGCCAGCAGCCTTCCGGGACGAGAATATGGCTACACCTTC. Supplemented by reference TRBV5-4 and TRBJ1-2, the full variable domain reads ETGVTQSPTHLIKTRGQQVTLRCSSQSGHNTVSWYQQALGQGPQFIFQYYREEENGRGNFPPRFSGLQFPNYSSELNVNALELDDSALYLCASSLPGREYGYTFGSGTRLTVV.